The sequence of this T cell receptor beta chain was determined in a study of blood T cell repertoires in COVID-19. CDR1 and CDR2 (germline): MNHEY, SVGAGI. V was clipped by 6 bases and J by 7 bases; unmatched bases: 11. This CDR3 is built from 15 residues. The Seattle patients, enrolled during active infection, were followed longitudinally. The assay was immunoSEQ multiplex PCR, and TCRdb's table has in-frame clones only and misses some. The sample lists roughly 75,000 clones, approximately 85% occurring once. V and J are TRBV6-5 and TRBJ2-7; 11 nucleotides match TRBD1. Sequencing input: peripheral blood. The TCR sequence derives from a man aged 50 to 59 with COVID-19, enrolled during active disease. The chain's CDR3 is CASRYLGQGAKEQYF. Here the CDR3 DNA reads TGTGCCAGCAGATACCTAGGACAGGGGGCTAAAGAGCAGTACTTC.